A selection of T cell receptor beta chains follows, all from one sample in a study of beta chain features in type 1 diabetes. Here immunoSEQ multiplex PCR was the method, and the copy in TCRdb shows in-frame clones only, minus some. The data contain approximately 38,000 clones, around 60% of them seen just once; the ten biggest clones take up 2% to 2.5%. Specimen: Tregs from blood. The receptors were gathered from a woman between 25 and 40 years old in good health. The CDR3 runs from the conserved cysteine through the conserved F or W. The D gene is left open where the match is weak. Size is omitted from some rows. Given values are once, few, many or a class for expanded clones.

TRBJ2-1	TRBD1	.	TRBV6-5	TGTGCCAGCATCGGACAGGGGGCTCGCAATGAGCAGTTCTTC	CASIGQGARNEQFF
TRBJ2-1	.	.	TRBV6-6	TGTGCCAGCAACGGGTACAATGAGCAGTTCTTC	CASNGYNEQFF
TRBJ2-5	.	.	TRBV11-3	TGTGCCAGCAGCTTAGATGTCAGAGAGACCCAGTACTTC	CASSLDVRETQYF
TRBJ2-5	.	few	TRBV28	TGTGCCAGCAGTTTCCTGCAAGAGACCCAGTACTTC	CASSFLQETQYF
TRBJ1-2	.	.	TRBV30	TGTGCCGGAGACGGTGCTAACTATGGCTACACCTTC	CAGDGANYGYTF
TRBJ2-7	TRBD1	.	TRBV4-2	TGTGCCAGCAGCCAAGATACGGGACAGGGGGCATCCTACGAGCAGTACTTC	CASSQDTGQGASYEQYF
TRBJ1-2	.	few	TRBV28	TGTGCCAGCAGTTTAAGCCCAGAAGCTAGGGGCTACACCTTC	CASSLSPEARGYTF
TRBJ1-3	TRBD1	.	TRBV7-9	TGTGCCAGCAGCTTAAGGGATACAGGGGGCAACACCATATATTTT	CASSLRDTGGNTIYF
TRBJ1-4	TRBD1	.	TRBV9	TGTGCCAGCTCCGGGACAGCAAATGAAAAACTGTTTTTT	CASSGTANEKLFF
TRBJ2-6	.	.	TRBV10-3	TGTGCCATCAGTGACAGGGCCAACGTCCTGACTTTC	CAISDRANVLTF
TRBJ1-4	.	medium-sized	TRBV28	TGTGCCAGCAATTATCAGGGTTCTAATGAAAAACTGTTTTTT	CASNYQGSNEKLFF
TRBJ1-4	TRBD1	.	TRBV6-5	TGTGCCAGCAGATTGCAGGGGGCTGGTGAAAAACTGTTTTTT	CASRLQGAGEKLFF
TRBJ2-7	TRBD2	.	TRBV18	TGTGCCAGCTCACTTGGTCCAGCGGGAGGGAGAGAGCAGTACTTC	CASSLGPAGGREQYF
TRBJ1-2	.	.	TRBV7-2	TGTGCCAGCAGCCCAGGGGTGGGCTATGGCTACACCTTC	CASSPGVGYGYTF
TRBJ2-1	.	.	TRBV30	TGTGCCTGGAGTGTTAAGTACGGTTTACTCGAGCAGTTCTTC	CAWSVKYGLLEQFF
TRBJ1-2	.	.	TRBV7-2	TGTGCCAGCAGCTTAGTAGCAGGGACTAACTATGGCTACACCTTC	CASSLVAGTNYGYTF
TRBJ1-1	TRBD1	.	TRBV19	TGTGCCAGTAGACACAGGGGGAACACTGAAGCTTTCTTT	CASRHRGNTEAFF
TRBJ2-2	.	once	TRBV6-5	TGTGCCAGCAGTTACCTGGGGCCCGGAAACACCGGGGAGCTGTTTTTT	CASSYLGPGNTGELFF
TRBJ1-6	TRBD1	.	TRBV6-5	TGTGCCAGCAGTTACGGACAGGGTGACAATTCACCCCTCCACTTT	CASSYGQGDNSPLHF
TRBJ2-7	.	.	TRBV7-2	TGTGCCAGCAGCACCTGGACAGTGCTCTACGAGCAGTACTTC	CASSTWTVLYEQYF
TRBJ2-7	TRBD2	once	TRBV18	TGTGCCAGCTCACCGCTGGGACTAGCGGGAGATTACGAGCAGTACTTC	CASSPLGLAGDYEQYF
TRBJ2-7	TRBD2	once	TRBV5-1	TGCGCCAGCAGGTTGACTAGCGGGTACTCCTACGAGCAGTACTTC	CASRLTSGYSYEQYF
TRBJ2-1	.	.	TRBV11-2	TGTGCCAGCAGCTTAGATGATTTCAGTCGGTCCGTGGGGGCCTCCAATGAGCAGTTCTTC	CASSLDDFSRSVGASNEQFF
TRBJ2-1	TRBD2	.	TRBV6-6	TGTGCCAGCAGGAGCCGTAGCGGGAGCTCCTACAATGAGCAGTTCTTC	CASRSRSGSSYNEQFF
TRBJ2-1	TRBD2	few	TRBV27	TGTGCCAGCAGGGCCGGGACTAGAATCAATGAGCAGTTCTTC	CASRAGTRINEQFF
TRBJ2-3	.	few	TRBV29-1	TGCAGCGTTCTTAGAGCGACTAGCACAGATACGCAGTATTTT	CSVLRATSTDTQYF
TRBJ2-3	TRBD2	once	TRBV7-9	TGTGCCAGCAGCTTGAGGGTGACATGGACTAGCGCCACAGATACGCAGTATTTT	CASSLRVTWTSATDTQYF
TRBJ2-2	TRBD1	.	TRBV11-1	TGTGCCAGCAGCGTGACAGGGGGCGGTACCGGGGAGCTGTTTTTT	CASSVTGGGTGELFF
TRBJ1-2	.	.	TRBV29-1	TGCAGCGTCGATGGCTACACCTTC	CSVDGYTF
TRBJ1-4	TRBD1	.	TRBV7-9	TGTGCCAGCAGCGTAGGGGGCGCGGAAAAACTGTTTTTT	CASSVGGAEKLFF
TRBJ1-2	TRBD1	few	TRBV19	TGTGCCAGTATGGCGGGACAGGGAGACTATGGCTACACCTTC	CASMAGQGDYGYTF
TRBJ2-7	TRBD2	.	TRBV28	TGTGCCAGCAGTAGCGGGGTTTCCTACGAGCAGTACTTC	CASSSGVSYEQYF
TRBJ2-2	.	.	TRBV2	TGTGCCAGCAGTACTCTAGAATTATTGAACACCGGGGAGCTGTTTTTT	CASSTLELLNTGELFF